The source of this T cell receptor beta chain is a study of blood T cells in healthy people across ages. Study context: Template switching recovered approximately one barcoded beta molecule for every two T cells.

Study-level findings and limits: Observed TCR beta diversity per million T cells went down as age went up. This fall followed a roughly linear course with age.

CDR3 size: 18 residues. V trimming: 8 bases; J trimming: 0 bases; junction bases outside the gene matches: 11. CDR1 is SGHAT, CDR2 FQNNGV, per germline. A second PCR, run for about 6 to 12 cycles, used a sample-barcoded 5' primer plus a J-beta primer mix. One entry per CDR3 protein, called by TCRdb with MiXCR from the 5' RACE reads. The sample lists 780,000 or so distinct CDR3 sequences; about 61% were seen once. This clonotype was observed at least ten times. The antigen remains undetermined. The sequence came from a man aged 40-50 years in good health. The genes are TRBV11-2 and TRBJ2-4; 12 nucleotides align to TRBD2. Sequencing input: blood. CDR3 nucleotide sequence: TGTGCCAGCGGTTCCCTAGCGGGGGGGTATTCAGCCAAAAACATTCAGTACTTC. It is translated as CASGSLAGGYSAKNIQYF.